The 13 T cell receptor beta chains reported below all come from one sample, sequenced in a study of shared clonotypes between healthy human individuals. The protocol was immunoSEQ multiplex PCR, while the TCRdb copy is restricted to in-frame clones and leaves out a portion. The top ten hold less than 0.06% of the sample, which has under 650,000 clones, about 96% seen once. Sequencing input: naive CD4+ T cells sorted from blood. Subset denoted: CD45RA+ positively selected. These receptors all come from a woman between 25 and 40 years old in good health.

The chain combines TRBV7-8 with TRBJ2-7; 7 nucleotides align to TRBD1. The CDR3 covers 20 residues. V trimming: 0 bases; J trimming: 3 bases; junction bases outside the gene matches: 20. Germline V lookup: CDR1 SGHVS, CDR2 FQNEAQ. In DNA form, the CDR3 reads TGTGCCAGCAGCTTAGCGCAGCCGAGGGGGCATTCGTTTTTGTTCTACGAGCAGTACTTC. Translated, it gives CASSLAQPRGHSFLFYEQYF.

The chain is built from TRBV5-1 and TRBJ2-3, with 7 positions matching TRBD1. In germline, CDR1 is SGHRS, CDR2 YFSETQ. V lost 3 bases and J lost 2; bases outside the gene matches: 3. The CDR3 length is 14 residues. CDR3 region: CASSSGTDTDTQYF. The CDR3, as DNA: TGCGCCAGCAGCTCCGGGACAGACACAGATACGCAGTATTTT.

V and J are TRBV28 and TRBJ1-2; possibly TRBD1 for D (6 bases). CDR3 length: 12 amino acids. Looked up from germline, CDR1 is MDHEN and CDR2 is SYDVKM. V dropped 9 bases and J dropped 3 bases, with 11 bases sitting between them. CDR3 DNA sequence: TGTGCCAGTTTAAGGGGGGACTATGGCTACACCTTC. It codes for CASLRGDYGYTF.

The rearrangement joins TRBV28 to TRBJ1-2; 10 bases line up with TRBD1. Germline CDR1 MDHEN, CDR2 SYDVKM. The CDR3 extends over 15 amino acids. The ends lost 3 bases at V and 8 bases at J; junction bases unmatched: 9. CDR3 residues: CASSFIRGTGVGYTF. DNA of the CDR3: TGTGCCAGCAGTTTTATTCGAGGGACAGGGGTCGGCTACACCTTC.

This clone occurred once. The chain carries TRBV6-6 and TRBJ2-7, with a tentative D call TRBD1 (6 bases). The CDR3 extends over 16 amino acids. V was trimmed by 6 bases and J by 6 bases, leaving 24 bases between them. In germline, CDR1 is MNHNY, CDR2 SVGAGI (reference sequence). CDR3 in amino acids: CASSQDSSLILGEQYF. Written as DNA, the CDR3 is TGTGCCAGCAGCCAGGACAGTTCATTAATTTTAGGCGAGCAGTACTTC.

This sequence joins TRBV7-6 and TRBJ2-7; D is possibly TRBD2 (5 bases). V was clipped by 4 bases and J by 6 bases, with 10 bases between them. The CDR3 totals 12 residues. CDR1 SGHVS and CDR2 FNYEAQ come from the germline V gene. Here the CDR3 DNA reads TGTGCCAGCAGCTCGGGCGGGCTCGAGCAGTACTTC. It is translated as CASSSGGLEQYF.

The chain uses TRBV5-1 and TRBJ1-5; TRBD1 matches at 9 bases. The germline V gene has CDR1 SGHRS and CDR2 YFSETQ. After removal of 3 bases from V and 6 bases from J, the junction contained 4 bases not matched to a gene. This CDR3 region has 14 residues. The CDR3 DNA reads TGCGCCAGCAGCTCCACAGGGGGCGTTCAGCCCCAGCATTTT. Amino acids: CASSSTGGVQPQHF.

To note about this clone: The sample holds other DNA sequences that translate to the same CDR3. The J gene is TRBJ1-1, the V gene TRBV5-1; 9 bases map to TRBD1. Germline assignment: CDR1 SGHRS and CDR2 YFSETQ. This CDR3 is 14 amino acids long. With 5 bases clipped from V and 5 bases from J, the junction kept 7 bases outside the gene matches. CDR3 coding DNA: TGCGCCAGCAGTTCCGGACAGGGGTGGACTGAAGCTTTCTTT. Translation gives CASSSGQGWTEAFF.

V gene TRBV5-1 combines with J gene TRBJ2-3; no clear D gene. The CDR3 loop spans 11 amino acids. Germline assignment: CDR1 SGHRS and CDR2 YFSETQ. Trimming cost V 1 base and J 5 bases, with 2 bases left between them. This chain's CDR3 is CASSLKDTQYF. As DNA, the CDR3 is TGCGCCAGCAGCTTGAAAGATACGCAGTATTTT.

The chain joins TRBV28 to TRBJ2-5; 11 bases are shared with TRBD2. The end of the DNA aligns better with TRBJ2-7, so the J call may be wrong. Per the germline V gene, CDR1 is MDHEN and CDR2 is SYDVKM. CDR3 size: 16 residues. The CDR3 DNA sequence: TGTGCCAGTGGCTTAGGGCTAGCGGGAGGCTTGTACGAGCAGTACTTC. It specifies CASGLGLAGGLYEQYF.

This clone has only a few counts. The chain couples TRBV28 to TRBJ1-1; D is ambiguous. The V end was cut by 6 bases, the J end by 4 bases, with 6 bases between. CDR3 length equals 11 residues. Per the germline V gene, CDR1 is MDHEN and CDR2 is SYDVKM. The CDR3 sequence: CASSRSTEAFF. DNA for the CDR3: TGTGCCAGCAGCCGCTCCACTGAAGCTTTCTTT.

The chain joins TRBV5-1 to TRBJ2-5; TRBD1 matches 7 bases. The better agreement between TRBJ2-7 and the DNA end casts doubt on the J call. CDR3 length: 14 residues. Germline V gene sequence: CDR1 SGHRS, CDR2 YFSETQ. The CDR3 DNA reads as TGCGCCAGCAGCTGGGAAAGACAGGGTTACGAGCAGTACTTC. Protein: CASSWERQGYEQYF.

This sequence joins TRBV4-1 and TRBJ2-7; 9 positions agree with TRBD1. Germline trimming cut 4 bases from V and 3 bases from J; bases unmatched to any gene: 7. CDR3 length equals 15 residues. Germline V gene lookup returns CDR1 MGHRA and CDR2 YSYEKL. The CDR3 region has the DNA TGCGCCAGCAGCCGGGACAGGGAATCTTACTACGAGCAGTACTTC. Its protein is CASSRDRESYYEQYF.